The 32 T cell receptor beta chains in this list originate from one sample, sequenced in a study of early T cells in non-severe SARS-CoV-2 infection. MiXCR was run by TCRdb on the 5' RACE reads, yielding one entry per CDR3 protein. The table has some 30,000 distinct CDR3 sequences, more than 3.5% seen once. The sequenced material came from whole blood. These receptors were obtained from an adult who was a healthcare worker with PCR-confirmed SARS-CoV-2 infection or an uninfected control (not recorded which).

This clonotype was seen at least ten times. The V and J genes are TRBV7-9 and TRBJ2-4; a weak D match, TRBD1 (5 bases). CDR3 length equals 13 residues. With 2 bases removed from V and 6 bases from J, the gap between germline ends came to 8 bases. In germline, CDR1 is SEHNR, CDR2 FQNEAQ (reference sequence). The CDR3 DNA follows: TGTGCCAGCAGCTTACAGGGTGGAAACATTCAGTACTTC. This translates into CASSLQGGNIQYF.

This clonotype has a count of ten or more. The chain carries TRBV10-3 and TRBJ1-1; 9 positions match TRBD1. This CDR3 contains 17 residues. V lost 2 bases and J lost 3; bases outside the gene matches: 10. Per germline, CDR1 ENHRY and CDR2 SYGVKD. The CDR3 loop reads CAISETGGRILHTEAFF. In DNA form, the CDR3 reads TGTGCCATCAGTGAGACAGGGGGCAGGATCTTACACACTGAAGCTTTCTTT.

In this sample, this clonotype turned up many times. This chain connects TRBV6-2 or TRBV6-3 to TRBJ1-5, with D hard to call. Germline-derived CDR1 and CDR2 are MNHEY and SVGEGT. V dropped 4 bases and J dropped 2 bases, with 15 bases sitting between them. This CDR3 contains 16 residues. This chain's CDR3 is CASSFSILGGNQPQHF. The DNA for the CDR3 is TGTGCCAGCAGTTTTTCCATTCTCGGAGGCAATCAGCCCCAGCATTTT.

In this sample, this clonotype turned up a few times. The rearrangement uses TRBV12-3 or TRBV12-4 and TRBJ2-3; 7 nucleotides line up with TRBD2. The CDR3 is 18 amino acids. V lost 6 bases, J lost 2 bases, and 17 bases stayed unmatched. CDR3 amino acids: CASSSGWGSGGLTDTQYF. The CDR3 nucleotides read TGTGCCAGCAGCTCCGGATGGGGATCGGGGGGACTCACAGATACGCAGTATTTT.

This clonotype was recorded many times. The gene calls are TRBV7-9 and TRBJ1-1; unclear D gene. The germline CDR1 and CDR2 sequences are SEHNR and FQNEAQ (reference sequence). Trimming cost V 4 bases and J 1 base, with 19 bases left between them. This CDR3 spans 17 amino acids. The CDR3 nucleotides are TGTGCCAGCAGCTCCCCGATAGGGCGGGAGAGGAACACTGAAGCTTTCTTT. The encoded protein is CASSSPIGRERNTEAFF.

The sample holds many counts of this clonotype. One junction end disagrees with the germline gene, perhaps due to a read error. The chain combines TRBV12-3 or TRBV12-4 with TRBJ2-5; D is possibly TRBD1 (6 bases). The CDR3 loop spans 11 amino acids. The CDR3 sequence: CASSSGPGHDF. DNA for the CDR3: TGTGCCAGCAGCTCCGGACCGGGACACGACTTC.

This clonotype was observed at least ten times. The chain couples TRBV3-1 to TRBJ1-1; D perhaps matches TRBD1 (6 bases). Trimming pared 4 bases from V and 1 base from J, leaving 16 bases between. The germline gives CDR1 LGHDT, CDR2 YNNKEL (reference sequence). This CDR3 has 16 residues. The CDR3 nucleotides read TGTGCCAGCAGCCGCGGGGGGCCAACAAAGAACACTGAAGCTTTCTTT. Amino acids: CASSRGGPTKNTEAFF.

The rearrangement uses TRBV7-2 and TRBJ1-2; D is ambiguous. Germline-derived CDR1 and CDR2 are SGHTA and FQGNSA. Trimming took off 0 bases at V and 4 bases at J, with 6 bases between the two ends. This CDR3 contains 13 residues. Written as DNA, the CDR3 is TGTGCCAGCAGCTTAGCGCGTAGCTATGGCTACACCTTC. Translating gives CASSLARSYGYTF.

This clonotype was counted many times. This rearrangement joins TRBV30 to TRBJ1-3; D perhaps matches TRBD1 (6 bases). Germline-derived CDR1 and CDR2 are GTSNPN and SVGIG (reference sequence). The ends were cut back, 0 bases at V and 4 bases at J, with 10 bases in the middle. This CDR3 has 14 residues. The CDR3 spells CAWSVGGAGNTIYF. Written as DNA, the CDR3 is TGTGCCTGGAGTGTGGGGGGCGCCGGAAACACCATATATTTT. The full variable domain, its missing parts supplied by reference TRBV30 and TRBJ1-3, is SQTIHQWPATLVQPVGSPLSLECTVEGTSNPNLYWYRQAAGRGLQLLFYSVGIGQISSEVPQNLSASRPQDRQFILSSKKLLLSDSGFYLCAWSVGGAGNTIYFGEGSWLTVV.

Many counts were recorded for this clonotype. The CDR3 here is CASSLGGVDTQYF. The CDR3, as DNA: TGTGCCAGCAGCTTGGGAGGGGTAGATACGCAGTATTTT. V gene TRBV5-5 combines with J gene TRBJ2-3; D may be TRBD1 or TRBD2 (5 bases each). Per germline, CDR1 SGHKS and CDR2 YYEKEE (reference sequence). The CDR3 has 13 amino acids. V was cut by 0 bases and J by 5 bases, with 7 bases left in between.

By share, this clonotype ranks as medium-sized. The genes are TRBV27 and TRBJ2-3; 10 bases match TRBD1. J was trimmed by 6 bases and V by 6 bases; bases with no gene match: 9. CDR1 MNHEY and CDR2 SMNVEV come from the germline V gene (reference sequence). CDR3 length: 15 amino acids. The CDR3 DNA is TGTGCCAGCAGCCCGGACAGGGGGAAAGGGGATACGCAGTATTTT. This gives the protein CASSPDRGKGDTQYF.

This clonotype was recorded many times. DNA of the CDR3: TGTGCCAGCAGCTTAGATACGGAGTACGAGCAGTACTTC. Its protein product is CASSLDTEYEQYF. The rearrangement joins TRBV11-2 to TRBJ2-7; D is unclear. This CDR3 spans 13 amino acids. CDR1 and CDR2 (germline): SGHAT, FQNNGV. Trimming took off 0 bases at V and 4 bases at J, with 7 bases between the two ends.

This clonotype showed up just once. The chain combines TRBV4-3 with TRBJ1-2; the D is unclear. Germline assignment: CDR1 LGHNA and CDR2 YSLEER. V gave up 0 bases and J gave up 3 bases, with 11 bases separating them. The CDR3 sequence is 15 residues long. CDR3 protein: CASSQEGYGDYGYTF. CDR3 nucleotide sequence: TGCGCCAGCAGCCAAGAGGGTTACGGGGACTATGGCTACACCTTC.

To note about this clonotype: A much larger clone lies a single base off, so this may be a read error. The chain joins TRBV5-4 to TRBJ1-1; D perhaps matches TRBD1 (5 bases). The V and J ends lost 1 base and 1 base respectively, with 5 bases between them. The CDR3 has 13 residues. Germline V gene sequence: CDR1 SGHNT, CDR2 YYREEE (reference sequence). The CDR3 loop is CASSLQGNTEAFF. The DNA of the CDR3 is TGTGCCAGCAGCTTGCAGGGGAACACTGAAGCTTTCTTT. The variable domain in full, completed from reference TRBV5-4 and TRBJ1-1, reads ETGVTQSPTHLIKTRGQQVTLRCSSQSGHNTVSWYQQALGQGPQFIFQYYREEENGRGNFPPRFSGLQFPNYSSELNVNALELDDSALYLCASSLQGNTEAFFGQGTRLTVV.

This clonotype was counted many times. The gene calls are TRBV24-1 and TRBJ1-2, with 8 bases aligning to TRBD1. V dropped 3 bases and J dropped 6; count of bases not matched to a gene: 2. CDR3 length: 13 residues. The germline V gene has CDR1 KGHDR and CDR2 SFDVKD. The CDR3 region is CATSDQGADGYTF. In nucleotides, the CDR3 is TGTGCCACCAGTGATCAGGGGGCCGATGGCTACACCTTC.

This clonotype came up many times. The J gene is TRBJ2-7, the V gene TRBV19, with a weak D call TRBD2 (6 bases). This CDR3 spans 11 amino acids. Trimming pared 3 bases from V and 7 bases from J, leaving 7 bases between. Per the germline V gene, CDR1 is LNHDA and CDR2 is SQIVND (reference sequence). This chain's CDR3 is CASSIGSEQYF. The CDR3 DNA reads as TGTGCCAGTAGTATCGGGAGTGAGCAGTACTTC.

This clonotype has just a few counts. The genes are TRBV7-3 and TRBJ2-1; D is unresolved. The germline CDR1 and CDR2 sequences are SGHTA and FQGTGA. There are 16 residues in the CDR3. V lost 2 bases and J lost 4, with 15 bases in between. The CDR3 DNA reads as TGTGCCAGCAGCTTATACATCTCCCCCGGTTACAATGAGCAGTTCTTC. This codes for CASSLYISPGYNEQFF.

V usage is TRBV11-2 and J usage is TRBJ2-7; 9 nucleotides match TRBD2. The CDR3 consists of 14 residues. J was trimmed by 5 bases and V by 0 bases; bases with no gene match: 2. Germline-derived CDR1 and CDR2 are SGHAT and FQNNGV. CDR3 DNA: TGTGCCAGCAGCTTAGATGGGACTAGCAACGAGCAGTACTTC. This sequence encodes CASSLDGTSNEQYF.

V usage is TRBV5-1 and J usage is TRBJ2-3; D perhaps matches TRBD1 (5 bases). The germline V gene has CDR1 SGHRS and CDR2 YFSETQ. V shed 4 bases and J shed 4 bases, with 10 bases lying between them. CDR3 length: 13 amino acids. The CDR3: CASSPVGADTQYF. CDR3 DNA: TGCGCCAGCAGCCCTGTAGGGGCAGATACGCAGTATTTT.

This clonotype was observed a few times. J is TRBJ2-1 and V is TRBV29-1; D may be TRBD1 or TRBD2 (5 bases each). The CDR3 is 14 residues long. Between the trimmed V and J ends, which lost 1 base and 0 bases, there was a span of 7 bases. The germline gives CDR1 SQVTM, CDR2 ANQGSEA. The CDR3 sequence is CSVEGGGSYNEQFF. The CDR3 bases are TGCAGCGTTGAAGGTGGGGGCTCCTACAATGAGCAGTTCTTC.

The sample holds a few counts of this clonotype. CDR3 coding DNA: TGTGCCAGCAGCTTAGTAAGCGGGTTGGACACTGAAGCTTTCTTT. This sequence encodes CASSLVSGLDTEAFF. The J gene is TRBJ1-1, the V gene TRBV7-2; no definite D call. The CDR3 consists of 15 residues. Germline V gives CDR1 SGHTA, CDR2 FQGNSA. V was shortened by 1 base and J by 3 bases, with 12 bases between the two germline ends.

This clonotype was recorded at least ten times. This chain uses TRBV12-3 or TRBV12-4 with TRBJ2-3; TRBD2 is a possible D gene (5 bases). CDR3 length: 12 residues. V lost 10 bases and J 5 bases, leaving 13 bases between the germline ends. This CDR3 reads CATSGVGDTQYF. For the CDR3, the DNA is TGTGCCACCTCCGGGGTTGGAGATACGCAGTATTTT.

About this clonotype: Possible read error: a much larger clone is one base away. The gene calls are TRBV5-8 and TRBJ2-3; 9 positions match TRBD2. The CDR3 sequence is 16 residues long. With 0 bases clipped from V and 4 bases from J, the junction kept 6 bases outside the gene matches. Germline CDR1 reads SGHTS; CDR2 reads YDEGEE. The CDR3 region has the DNA TGTGCCAGCAGCTTGGTGGGGACTAGCAGCTCAGATACGCAGTATTTT. Amino acid sequence: CASSLVGTSSSDTQYF.

The chain recombines TRBV12-3 or TRBV12-4 with TRBJ2-5; maybe TRBD2 (6 bases). This CDR3 is 14 amino acids long. Deletions cut 5 bases from V and 9 bases from J, with 19 bases between. Here the CDR3 DNA reads TGTGCCAGCAGTCTAACGACTAGTCAAAGGGCCCAGTACTTC. Its translation: CASSLTTSQRAQYF.

The chain is built from TRBV11-2 and TRBJ2-2; 9 bases are shared with TRBD1. Germline CDR1 is SGHAT and CDR2 is FQNNGV. Germline trimming cut 5 bases from V and 7 bases from J; bases unmatched to any gene: 5. CDR3 length: 14 residues. In nucleotides, the CDR3 is TGTGCCAGCAGCCCAGGGACAGGGAGCGGGGAGCTGTTTTTT. Its protein product is CASSPGTGSGELFF.

This clonotype came up many times. The chain combines TRBV15 with TRBJ2-1, with D perhaps matching TRBD1 (6 bases). Germline loops: CDR1 LNHNV, CDR2 YYDKDF (reference sequence). V was shortened by 3 bases and J by 1 base, with 13 bases between the two germline ends. The CDR3 is made up of 16 amino acids. CDR3 nucleotides: TGTGCCACCAGCAGCAGGGGAGCTGCGTCCTACAATGAGCAGTTCTTC. Translated: CATSSRGAASYNEQFF.

This clonotype was counted ten times or more. This chain connects TRBV5-1 to TRBJ1-1; maybe TRBD1 (6 bases). The CDR3 sequence is 16 residues long. V lost 3 bases and J lost 2, with 17 bases in between. Germline V lookup: CDR1 SGHRS, CDR2 YFSETQ. The CDR3 loop reads CASSWLTGGVNTEAFF. CDR3 in DNA: TGCGCCAGCAGCTGGCTGACAGGAGGGGTTAACACTGAAGCTTTCTTT. Based on the CDR3 plus reference TRBV5-1 and TRBJ1-1, the full variable domain is KAGVTQTPRYLIKTRGQQVTLSCSPISGHRSVSWYQQTPGQGLQFLFEYFSETQRNKGNFPGRFSGRQFSNSRSEMNVSTLELGDSALYLCASSWLTGGVNTEAFFGQGTRLTVV.

The table lists this clonotype with many counts. This chain joins TRBV4-1 and TRBJ2-7; 7 nucleotides line up with TRBD1. Losses at the gene ends were 1 base for V and 0 bases for J; bases not matched to a gene: 6. The CDR3 spans 16 residues. Germline V gene sequence: CDR1 MGHRA, CDR2 YSYEKL. The CDR3 region is CASSQARGTSSYEQYF. CDR3 nucleotides: TGCGCCAGCAGCCAAGCCAGGGGGACGAGCTCCTACGAGCAGTACTTC.

The chain carries TRBV5-1 and TRBJ2-5; perhaps TRBD2 as D (6 bases). This CDR3 is built from 13 residues. V was pared by 1 base and J by 3 bases, with 7 bases between. Germline V gives CDR1 SGHRS, CDR2 YFSETQ. The CDR3 protein is CASSLTGEETQYF. The CDR3 nucleotides are TGCGCCAGCAGCTTGACGGGGGAAGAGACCCAGTACTTC.

The chain is built from TRBV4-3 and TRBJ1-5, with 10 bases identical to TRBD1. The CDR3 sequence is 16 residues long. The V gene's germline CDR1 is LGHNA and CDR2 YSLEER. With 2 bases clipped from V and 4 bases from J, the junction kept 5 bases outside the gene matches. CDR3 nucleotides: TGCGCCAGCAGCCAATCTTGGACAGGGGGTAATCAGCCCCAGCATTTT. Translated: CASSQSWTGGNQPQHF.

The rearrangement links TRBV7-2 to TRBJ2-7; D is undetermined. From germline, CDR1 is SGHTA and CDR2 FQGNSA. The V end lost 3 bases, the J end lost 0 bases, and 12 bases lay between the germline ends. The CDR3 consists of 15 residues. The CDR3 reads CASSLERWSSYEQYF. The DNA for the CDR3 is TGTGCCAGCAGCTTGGAGAGGTGGAGCTCCTACGAGCAGTACTTC.

This clonotype was recorded at least ten times. V usage is TRBV9 and J usage is TRBJ2-3, with TRBD2 matching over 12 bases. The CDR3 contains 19 residues. Trimming cost V 0 bases and J 0 bases; bases outside gene matches: 8. The germline V gene has CDR1 SGDLS and CDR2 YYNGEE. The CDR3 sequence: CASSVDLGLAGTSTDTQYF. DNA for the CDR3: TGTGCCAGCAGCGTAGACCTAGGACTAGCGGGGACCAGCACAGATACGCAGTATTTT.